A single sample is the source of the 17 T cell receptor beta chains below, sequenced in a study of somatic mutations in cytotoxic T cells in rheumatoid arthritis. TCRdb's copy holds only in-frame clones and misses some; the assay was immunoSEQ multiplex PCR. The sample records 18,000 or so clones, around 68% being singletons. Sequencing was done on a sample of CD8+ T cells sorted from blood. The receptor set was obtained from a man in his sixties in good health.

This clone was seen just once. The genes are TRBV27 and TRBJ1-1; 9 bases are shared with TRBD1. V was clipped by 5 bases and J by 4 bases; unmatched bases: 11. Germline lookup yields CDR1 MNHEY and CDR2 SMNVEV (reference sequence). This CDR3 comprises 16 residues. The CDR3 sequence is CASSTLTGGFGTEAFF. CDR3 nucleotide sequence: TGTGCCAGCAGTACCCTCACAGGGGGCTTTGGCACTGAAGCTTTCTTT.

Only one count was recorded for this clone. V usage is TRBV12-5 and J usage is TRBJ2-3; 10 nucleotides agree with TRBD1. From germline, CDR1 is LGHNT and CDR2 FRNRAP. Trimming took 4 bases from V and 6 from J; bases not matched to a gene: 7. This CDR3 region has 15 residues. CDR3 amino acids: CASGSRQGARDTQYF. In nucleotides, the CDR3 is TGTGCTAGTGGTTCACGACAGGGGGCGAGGGATACGCAGTATTTT.

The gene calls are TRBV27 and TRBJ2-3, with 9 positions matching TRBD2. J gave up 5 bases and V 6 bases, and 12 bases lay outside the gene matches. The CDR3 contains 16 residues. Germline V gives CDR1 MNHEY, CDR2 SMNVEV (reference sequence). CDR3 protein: CASSLLAGGPGDTQYF. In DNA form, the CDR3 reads TGTGCCAGCAGCCTCTTGGCGGGAGGGCCCGGAGATACGCAGTATTTT.

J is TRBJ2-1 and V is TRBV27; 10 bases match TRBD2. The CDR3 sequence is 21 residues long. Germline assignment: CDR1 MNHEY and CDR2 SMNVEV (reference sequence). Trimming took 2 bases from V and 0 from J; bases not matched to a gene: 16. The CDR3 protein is CASSLPPFALAGASSYNEQFF. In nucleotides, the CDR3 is TGTGCCAGCAGTTTACCGCCTTTTGCTCTAGCGGGGGCCAGCTCCTACAATGAGCAGTTCTTC.

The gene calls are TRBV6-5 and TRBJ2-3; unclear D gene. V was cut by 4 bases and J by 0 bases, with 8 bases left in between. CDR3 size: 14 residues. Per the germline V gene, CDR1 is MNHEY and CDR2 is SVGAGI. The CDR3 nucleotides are TGTGCCAGCAGTTTACTTGCTAGCACAGATACGCAGTATTTT. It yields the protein CASSLLASTDTQYF.

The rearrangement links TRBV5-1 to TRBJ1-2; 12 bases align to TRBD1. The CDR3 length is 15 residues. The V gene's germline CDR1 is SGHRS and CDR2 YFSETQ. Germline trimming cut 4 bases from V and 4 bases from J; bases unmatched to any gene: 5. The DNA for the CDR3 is TGCGCCAGCAGCCTAGGGACAGGGGGCGCCTATGGCTACACCTTC. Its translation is CASSLGTGGAYGYTF.

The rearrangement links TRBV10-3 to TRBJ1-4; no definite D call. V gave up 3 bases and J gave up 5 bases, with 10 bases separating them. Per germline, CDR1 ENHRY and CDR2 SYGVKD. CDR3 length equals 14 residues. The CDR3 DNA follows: TGTGCCATCAGTGATCTGGTTCTAAATGAAAAACTGTTTTTT. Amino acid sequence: CAISDLVLNEKLFF.

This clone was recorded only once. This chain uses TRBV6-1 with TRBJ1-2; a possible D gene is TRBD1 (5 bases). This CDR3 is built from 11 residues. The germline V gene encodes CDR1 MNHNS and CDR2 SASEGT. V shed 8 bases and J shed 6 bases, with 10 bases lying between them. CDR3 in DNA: TGTGCCAGCTCGGCGGGGGATGGCTACACCTTC. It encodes CASSAGDGYTF.

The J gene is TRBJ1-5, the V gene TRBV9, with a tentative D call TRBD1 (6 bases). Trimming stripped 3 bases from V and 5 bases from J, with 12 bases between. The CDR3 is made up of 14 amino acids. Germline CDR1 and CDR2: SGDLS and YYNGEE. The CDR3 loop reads CASSAPGAHQPQHF. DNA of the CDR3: TGTGCCAGCAGCGCCCCAGGGGCCCATCAGCCCCAGCATTTT.

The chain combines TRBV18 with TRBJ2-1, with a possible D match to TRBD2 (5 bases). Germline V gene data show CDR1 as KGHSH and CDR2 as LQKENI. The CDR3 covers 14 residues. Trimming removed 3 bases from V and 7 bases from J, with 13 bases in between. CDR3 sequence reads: CASSPKGEANEQFF. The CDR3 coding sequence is TGTGCCAGCTCACCGAAGGGAGAAGCGAATGAGCAGTTCTTC.

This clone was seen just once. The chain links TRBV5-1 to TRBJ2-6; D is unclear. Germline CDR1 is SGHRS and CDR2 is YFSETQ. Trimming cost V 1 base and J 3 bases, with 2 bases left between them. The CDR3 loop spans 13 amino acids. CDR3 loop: CASSLYGANVLTF. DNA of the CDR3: TGCGCCAGCAGCTTGTATGGGGCCAACGTCCTGACTTTC.

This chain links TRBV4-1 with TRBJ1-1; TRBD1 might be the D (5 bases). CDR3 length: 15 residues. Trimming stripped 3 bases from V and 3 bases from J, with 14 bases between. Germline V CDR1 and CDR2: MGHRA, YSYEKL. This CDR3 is CASSHSREGDTEAFF. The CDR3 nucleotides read TGCGCCAGCAGCCATTCCAGGGAGGGTGACACTGAAGCTTTCTTT.

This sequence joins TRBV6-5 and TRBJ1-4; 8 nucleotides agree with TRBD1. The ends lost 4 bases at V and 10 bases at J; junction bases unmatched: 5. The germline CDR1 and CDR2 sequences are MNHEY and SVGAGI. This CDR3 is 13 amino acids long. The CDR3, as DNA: TGTGCCAGCAGTTTAGGACAGGGCACAAAACTGTTTTTT. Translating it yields CASSLGQGTKLFF.

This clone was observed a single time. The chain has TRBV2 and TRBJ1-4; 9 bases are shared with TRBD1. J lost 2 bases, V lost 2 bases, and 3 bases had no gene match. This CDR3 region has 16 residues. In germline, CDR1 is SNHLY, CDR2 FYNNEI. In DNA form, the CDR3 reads TGTGCCAGCAGTGAAATCGGGACAGGGACTAATGAAAAACTGTTTTTT. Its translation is CASSEIGTGTNEKLFF.

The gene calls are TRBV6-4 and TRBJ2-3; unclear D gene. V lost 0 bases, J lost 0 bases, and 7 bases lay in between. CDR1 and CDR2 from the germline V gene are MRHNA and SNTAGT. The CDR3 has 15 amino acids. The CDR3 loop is CASSDSIGSTDTQYF. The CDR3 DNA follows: TGTGCCAGCAGTGACTCGATTGGCAGCACAGATACGCAGTATTTT.

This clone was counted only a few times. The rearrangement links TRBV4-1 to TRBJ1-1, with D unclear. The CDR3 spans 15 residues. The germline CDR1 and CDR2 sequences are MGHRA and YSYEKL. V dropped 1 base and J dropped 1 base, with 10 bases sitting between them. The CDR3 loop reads CASSQGPGSNTEAFF. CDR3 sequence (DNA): TGCGCCAGCAGCCAAGGTCCGGGATCGAACACTGAAGCTTTCTTT.

DNA for the CDR3: TGTGCCAGCAGTTCGGACAGGGTTCAGCCCCAGCATTTT. Protein sequence: CASSSDRVQPQHF. The chain carries TRBV13 and TRBJ1-5, with 8 bases aligning to TRBD1. The CDR3 extends over 13 amino acids. CDR1 is PRHDT, CDR2 FYEKMQ, per germline (reference sequence). V was pared by 6 bases and J by 6 bases, with 4 bases of the junction left unmatched.